The rows below give T cell receptor beta chains drawn from one sample of a study of T cell responses to AZD1222 COVID-19 vaccine. The data were produced by immunoSEQ multiplex PCR, yet TCRdb's version contains in-frame clones alone and is incomplete. The table has roughly 140,000 clones, around 91% seen once. The sample was peripheral blood, taken on day 0 of AZD1222 vaccination. The source is an adult in good health. Both conserved end residues are part of each CDR3.

v_gene	len	j_gene	CDR3aa
TRBV18	15	TRBJ1-2	CASSPAAGANYGYTF
TRBV6-2/TRBV6-3	14	TRBJ2-3	CASSKAGDTDTQYF
TRBV5-8	15	TRBJ2-3	CASSLVSGRGNTQYF
TRBV2	17	TRBJ2-5	CASSESGLAGDQETQYF
TRBV28	10	TRBJ1-2	CASSAGSYTF
TRBV10-2	13	TRBJ2-7	CASRKTGAYEQYF
TRBV10-3	12	TRBJ2-5	CAIGRLEETQYF
TRBV28	12	TRBJ2-7	CASSPDTHEQYF
TRBV3-1/TRBV3-2	15	TRBJ1-6	CASSQGEVGPSPLHF
TRBV18	12	TRBJ1-2	CASSPSVDGYTF
TRBV24-1	16	TRBJ2-7	CATSDPGTGDSYEQYF
TRBV10-1	14	TRBJ2-1	CATRLAGGGDEQFF
TRBV6-5	12	TRBJ2-1	CASSRSYNEQFF
TRBV7-2	15	TRBJ2-7	CASSSLALSSYEQYF
TRBV27	14	TRBJ1-1	CASSLRSGNTEAFF
TRBV7-2	13	TRBJ1-6	CASSLEGYSPLHF
TRBV2	13	TRBJ2-5	CASKTSGKETQYF
TRBV7-2	15	TRBJ2-5	CASSLGMGIRETQYF
TRBV4-3	14	TRBJ1-6	CASRQGSYNSPLHF
TRBV7-9	14	TRBJ2-7	CASSLGSAAYEQYF
TRBV20-1	10	TRBJ1-2	CSASNYGYTF
TRBV9	16	TRBJ2-7	CASSLHGQAAGDEQYF
TRBV6-2/TRBV6-3	12	TRBJ2-7	CASSYWGYEQYF
TRBV5-5	12	TRBJ2-7	CASSLVEGEQYF
TRBV6-1	14	TRBJ1-5	CASSYLSGDQPQHF
TRBV27	14	TRBJ1-1	CASSSPLKKTEAFF
TRBV29-1	13	TRBJ2-5	CSAELGAGETQYF
TRBV18	14	TRBJ1-5	CASSPEVRNQPQHF
TRBV7-9	19	TRBJ2-5	CASSRRGRPGEGLGETQYF
TRBV7-9	15	TRBJ2-1	CASSRTSGRKWTPFF
TRBV4-2	15	TRBJ1-3	CASSQDRGRGNTIYF
TRBV6-5	11	TRBJ1-3	CASWGRNTIYF
TRBV3-1/TRBV3-2	16	TRBJ2-2	CASSLRVLGSTGELFF
TRBV7-6	15	TRBJ2-1	CASSLVPDPSNEQFF
TRBV24-1	17	TRBJ1-5	CATSDLAWQGDGQPQHF
TRBV5-1	15	TRBJ1-1	CASSLTGGMNTEAFF
TRBV6-2/TRBV6-3	15	TRBJ2-1	CASSYGTSGYNEQFF
TRBV6-2/TRBV6-3	15	TRBJ2-7	CASSRLAGVFHEQYF
TRBV3-1/TRBV3-2	10	TRBJ1-6	CASLNSPLHF
TRBV7-3	13	TRBJ2-4	CASSLGWDAQQYF